This T cell receptor beta chain was captured in a study of early T cells in non-severe SARS-CoV-2 infection. This clonotype was detected a few times. The V end lost 1 base, the J end lost 0 bases, and 9 bases lay between the germline ends. CDR3 length equals 15 residues. Germline V CDR1 and CDR2: KGHSH, LQKENI. A single record per CDR3 protein comes from TCRdb applying MiXCR to the 5' RACE reads. The table includes about 48,000 distinct CDR3 sequences, roughly 5.7% detected once. The chain recombines TRBV18 with TRBJ1-1; weak D call: TRBD1 (6 bases). The receptor comes from an adult who was a healthcare worker with PCR-confirmed SARS-CoV-2 infection or an uninfected control (not recorded which). Material: whole blood, obtained at baseline. The CDR3 sequence: CASSPRTAMNTEAFF. The CDR3 coding sequence is TGTGCCAGCTCACCACGGACAGCAATGAACACTGAAGCTTTCTTT.